A single sample gave rise to the 18 T cell receptor beta chains below, sequenced in a study of cytotoxic CD8 clonotypes in ibrutinib-treated CLL. The method was immunoSEQ multiplex PCR; TCRdb's version includes in-frame clones alone and lacks a portion of them. This table holds about 19,000 clones, approximately 84% found once. Material: PBMCs, obtained before ibrutinib treatment. The receptors originated from a human donor with chronic lymphocytic leukemia.

This chain links TRBV9 with TRBJ1-3; 8 nucleotides align to TRBD1. The V and J ends lost 7 bases and 0 bases, in that order; junction bases with no gene match: 6. Germline CDR1 SGDLS, CDR2 YYNGEE. The CDR3 totals 15 residues. The CDR3 reads CASSTGTGSGNTIYF. The CDR3, as DNA: TGTGCCAGCTCCACTGGGACAGGCTCTGGAAACACCATATATTTT.

The V and J genes are TRBV7-9 and TRBJ1-6; no reliable D call. The CDR3 totals 14 residues. V lost 5 bases to trimming and J lost 10 bases, with 15 bases between them. Germline CDR1 reads SEHNR; CDR2 reads FQNEAQ (reference sequence). This chain's CDR3 is CASSPHTRRSPLHF. The DNA of the CDR3 is TGTGCCAGCAGCCCCCACACAAGGCGGTCACCCCTCCACTTT.

This clone was observed a handful of times. The chain links TRBV10-3 to TRBJ2-7, with 7 bases aligning to TRBD1. The length of the CDR3 is 13 residues. V lost 10 bases and J lost 2; bases outside the gene matches: 8. Germline CDR1 and CDR2: ENHRY and SYGVKD. CDR3 sequence reads: CATSGTAPYEQYF. The CDR3 region has the DNA TGTGCCACATCCGGGACAGCCCCCTACGAGCAGTACTTC.

This sequence joins TRBV4-3 and TRBJ1-4; D not resolved. Germline V gives CDR1 LGHNA, CDR2 YSLEER. The length of the CDR3 is 17 residues. V was clipped by 0 bases and J by 6 bases, with 17 bases between them. The CDR3 coding sequence is TGCGCCAGCAGCCAAGATTTGGGAACCCGGAGCGATGAAAAACTGTTTTTT. It yields the protein CASSQDLGTRSDEKLFF.

The rearrangement joins TRBV7-6 to TRBJ1-3; D not resolved. V was trimmed by 5 bases and J by 7 bases, leaving 15 bases between them. This CDR3 has 14 residues. Germline-derived CDR1 and CDR2 are SGHVS and FNYEAQ. The CDR3 reads CASSRFAGENTIYF. In DNA form, the CDR3 reads TGTGCCAGCAGCCGATTTGCTGGAGAGAACACCATATATTTT.

The chain links TRBV10-1 to TRBJ2-5, with 8 bases fitting TRBD1. The CDR3 length is 15 residues. Germline V gives CDR1 WNHNN, CDR2 SYGVQD (reference sequence). V lost 2 bases, J lost 5 bases, and 7 bases stayed unmatched. As DNA, the CDR3 is TGCGCCAGCAGTGAGGGCCAGGGGGCGAAGGAGACCCAGTACTTC. The encoded protein is CASSEGQGAKETQYF.

The V gene is TRBV7-9, the J gene TRBJ2-3, with D tentatively TRBD2 (6 bases). The CDR3 has 16 residues. Trimming cost V 7 bases and J 0 bases, with 17 bases left between them. Germline V gene lookup returns CDR1 SEHNR and CDR2 FQNEAQ (reference sequence). This CDR3 is CASTIKGGASTDTQYF. The DNA of the CDR3 is TGTGCCAGCACAATTAAAGGCGGGGCGAGCACAGATACGCAGTATTTT.

The gene calls are TRBV5-1 and TRBJ1-2; a weak D match, TRBD1 (5 bases). Germline V CDR1 and CDR2: SGHRS, YFSETQ. CDR3 size: 17 residues. Deletions cut 0 bases from V and 4 bases from J, with 19 bases between. The CDR3 region is CASSLAVMGPSSYGYTF. In DNA form, the CDR3 reads TGCGCCAGCAGCTTGGCAGTAATGGGACCCTCTTCCTATGGCTACACCTTC. Supplemented by reference TRBV5-1 and TRBJ1-2, the full variable domain reads KAGVTQTPRYLIKTRGQQVTLSCSPISGHRSVSWYQQTPGQGLQFLFEYFSETQRNKGNFPGRFSGRQFSNSRSEMNVSTLELGDSALYLCASSLAVMGPSSYGYTFGSGTRLTVV.

The table lists this clone with a count of one. This chain links TRBV5-1 with TRBJ1-2; D gene unclear. V was trimmed by 2 bases and J by 4 bases, leaving 6 bases between them. Germline V gene lookup returns CDR1 SGHRS and CDR2 YFSETQ. The CDR3 totals 12 residues. The CDR3 DNA reads as TGCGCCAGCAGCTTCACAAGCTATGGCTACACCTTC. This encodes CASSFTSYGYTF. Full variable domain (rest looked up from reference TRBV5-1 and TRBJ1-2): KAGVTQTPRYLIKTRGQQVTLSCSPISGHRSVSWYQQTPGQGLQFLFEYFSETQRNKGNFPGRFSGRQFSNSRSEMNVSTLELGDSALYLCASSFTSYGYTFGSGTRLTVV.

The J gene is TRBJ2-7, the V gene TRBV28, with 7 bases aligning to TRBD1. CDR1 and CDR2 from the germline V gene are MDHEN and SYDVKM. Germline trimming cut 5 bases from V and 12 bases from J; bases unmatched to any gene: 10. The CDR3 is made up of 12 amino acids. The CDR3 nucleotides are TGTGCCAGCAGTACCGGGACAGCTACGGGGTACTTC. Its protein product is CASSTGTATGYF.

V usage is TRBV7-9 and J usage is TRBJ2-7; D gene unclear. Germline V CDR1 and CDR2: SEHNR, FQNEAQ (reference sequence). V lost 0 bases, J lost 2 bases, and 14 bases lay in between. This CDR3 comprises 16 residues. In DNA, the CDR3 is TGTGCCAGCAGCTTAGCGCAAAGCCACCGCACCTACGAGCAGTACTTC. Translated: CASSLAQSHRTYEQYF.

This rearrangement joins TRBV19 to TRBJ1-3; D unresolved. CDR1 LNHDA and CDR2 SQIVND come from the germline V gene (reference sequence). Deletions cut 10 bases from V and 2 bases from J, with 9 bases between. The CDR3 spans 12 residues. The CDR3 DNA reads as TGTGCCACCCGACCTGCTGGAAACACCATATATTTT. Translated, it gives CATRPAGNTIYF.

This chain links TRBV15 with TRBJ1-5, with a possible D match to TRBD1 (6 bases). The germline V gene encodes CDR1 LNHNV and CDR2 YYDKDF (reference sequence). The CDR3 consists of 13 residues. Trimming removed 6 bases at V and 5 bases at J, with 11 bases between. This CDR3 reads CATRQRGDQPQHF. The CDR3 DNA is TGTGCCACCAGACAGAGGGGGGATCAGCCCCAGCATTTT. Combining the CDR3 with reference TRBV15 and TRBJ1-5 gives the whole variable domain DAMVIQNPRYQVTQFGKPVTLSCSQTLNHNVMYWYQQKSSQAPKLLFHYYDKDFNNEADTPDNFQSRRPNTSFCFLDIRSPGLGDTAMYLCATRQRGDQPQHFGDGTRLSIL.

This chain connects TRBV19 to TRBJ1-2, with D possibly being TRBD1 (5 bases). CDR1 is LNHDA and CDR2 is SQIVND in the germline V gene (reference sequence). The CDR3 is 15 amino acids. With 3 bases removed from V and 0 bases from J, the gap between germline ends came to 11 bases. The CDR3 nucleotides read TGTGCCAGTAGTATCTCGGGGACCGCTAACTATGGCTACACCTTC. This translates into CASSISGTANYGYTF.

The chain has TRBV7-2 and TRBJ1-4; D is possibly TRBD1 (6 bases). The V end was cut by 1 base, the J end by 0 bases, with 9 bases between. Germline values: CDR1 SGHTA, CDR2 FQGNSA. The CDR3 totals 16 residues. CDR3 DNA: TGTGCCAGCAGCTTAGTGCCAGGGGCAACTAATGAAAAACTGTTTTTT. It yields the protein CASSLVPGATNEKLFF.

The chain has TRBV10-3 and TRBJ2-2; D perhaps matches TRBD2 (6 bases). Germline V gene lookup returns CDR1 ENHRY and CDR2 SYGVKD. The ends were cut back, 2 bases at V and 3 bases at J, with 13 bases in the middle. This CDR3 has 16 amino acids. The CDR3 DNA sequence: TGTGCCATCAGTGAGCGGGGGACCTCGCACACCGGGGAGCTGTTTTTT. It yields the protein CAISERGTSHTGELFF.

The chain has TRBV9 and TRBJ2-3; D call uncertain. With 3 bases removed from V and 1 base from J, the gap between germline ends came to 9 bases. The CDR3 is 14 amino acids. Looked up from germline, CDR1 is SGDLS and CDR2 is YYNGEE. CDR3 protein: CASSGVHGTDTQYF. For the CDR3, the DNA is TGTGCCAGCAGCGGGGTTCATGGCACAGATACGCAGTATTTT.

The rearrangement uses TRBV7-8 and TRBJ2-7, with a weak D call TRBD1 (6 bases). The germline V and J ends were trimmed by 0 bases and 12 bases, with 12 bases remaining between them. This CDR3 has 12 residues. Germline V gene lookup returns CDR1 SGHVS and CDR2 FQNEAQ. The CDR3 coding sequence is TGTGCCAGCAGCTTAGCGGACAGTTTGGCGTACTTC. It is translated as CASSLADSLAYF.